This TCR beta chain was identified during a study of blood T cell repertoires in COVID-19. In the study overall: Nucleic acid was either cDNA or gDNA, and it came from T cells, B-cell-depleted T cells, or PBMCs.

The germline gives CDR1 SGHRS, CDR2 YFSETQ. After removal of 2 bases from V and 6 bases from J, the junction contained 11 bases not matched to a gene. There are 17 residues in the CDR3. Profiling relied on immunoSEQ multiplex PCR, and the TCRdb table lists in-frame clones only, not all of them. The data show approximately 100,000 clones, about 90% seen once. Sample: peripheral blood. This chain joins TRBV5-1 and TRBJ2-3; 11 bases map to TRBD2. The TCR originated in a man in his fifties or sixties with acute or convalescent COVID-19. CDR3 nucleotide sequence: TGCGCCAGCAGCTTACAGACTAGCGGGGTGTCATCGGATACGCAGTATTTT. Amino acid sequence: CASSLQTSGVSSDTQYF. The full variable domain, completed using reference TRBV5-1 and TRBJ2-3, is KAGVTQTPRYLIKTRGQQVTLSCSPISGHRSVSWYQQTPGQGLQFLFEYFSETQRNKGNFPGRFSGRQFSNSRSEMNVSTLELGDSALYLCASSLQTSGVSSDTQYFGPGTRLTVL.